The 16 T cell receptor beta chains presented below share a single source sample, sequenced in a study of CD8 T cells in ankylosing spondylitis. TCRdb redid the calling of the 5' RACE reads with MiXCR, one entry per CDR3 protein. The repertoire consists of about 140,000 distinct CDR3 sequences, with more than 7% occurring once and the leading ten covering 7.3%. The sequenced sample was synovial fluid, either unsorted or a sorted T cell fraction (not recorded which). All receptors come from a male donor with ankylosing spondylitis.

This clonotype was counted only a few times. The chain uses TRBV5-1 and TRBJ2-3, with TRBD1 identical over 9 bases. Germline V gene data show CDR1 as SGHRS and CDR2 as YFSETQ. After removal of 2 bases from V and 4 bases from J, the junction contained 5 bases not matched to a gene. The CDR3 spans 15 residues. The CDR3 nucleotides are TGCGCCAGCAGCTTATGGACAGGGGCGGCAGATACGCAGTATTTT. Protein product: CASSLWTGAADTQYF.

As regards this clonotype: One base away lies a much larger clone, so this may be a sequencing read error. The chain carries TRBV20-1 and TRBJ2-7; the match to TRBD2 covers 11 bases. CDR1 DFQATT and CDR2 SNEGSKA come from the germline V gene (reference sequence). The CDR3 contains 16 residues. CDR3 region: CCASGVSGRANYEQYF. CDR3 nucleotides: TGCTGTGCTAGTGGGGTTAGCGGGAGGGCCAACTACGAGCAGTACTTC.

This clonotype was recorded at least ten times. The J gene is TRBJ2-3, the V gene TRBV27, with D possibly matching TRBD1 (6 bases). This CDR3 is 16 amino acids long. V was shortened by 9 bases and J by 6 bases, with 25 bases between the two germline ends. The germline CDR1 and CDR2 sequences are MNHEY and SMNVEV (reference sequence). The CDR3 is CARALNTGHHIDTQYF. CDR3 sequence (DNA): TGTGCCAGAGCGCTAAACACGGGACACCACATCGATACGCAGTATTTT.

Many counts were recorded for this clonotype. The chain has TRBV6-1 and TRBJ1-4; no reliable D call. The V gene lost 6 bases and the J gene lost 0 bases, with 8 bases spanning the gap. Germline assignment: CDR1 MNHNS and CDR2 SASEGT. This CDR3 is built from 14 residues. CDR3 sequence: CASRDPTTNEKLFF. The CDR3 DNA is TGTGCCAGCAGGGATCCCACAACTAATGAAAAACTGTTTTTT.

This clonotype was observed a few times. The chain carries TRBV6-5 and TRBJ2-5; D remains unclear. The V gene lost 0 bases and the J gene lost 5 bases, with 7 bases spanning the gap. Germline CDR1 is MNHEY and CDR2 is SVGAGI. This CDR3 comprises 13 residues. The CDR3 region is CASSYSKMETQYF. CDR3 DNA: TGTGCCAGCAGTTACTCAAAAATGGAGACCCAGTACTTC.

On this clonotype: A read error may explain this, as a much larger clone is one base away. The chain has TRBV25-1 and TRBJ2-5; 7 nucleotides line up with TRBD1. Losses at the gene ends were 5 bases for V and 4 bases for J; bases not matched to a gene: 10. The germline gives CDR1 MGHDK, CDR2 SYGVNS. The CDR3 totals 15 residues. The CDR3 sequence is CASSKNQGVGETQYF. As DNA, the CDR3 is TGTGCCAGCAGTAAGAACCAGGGGGTAGGAGAGACCCAGTACTTC.

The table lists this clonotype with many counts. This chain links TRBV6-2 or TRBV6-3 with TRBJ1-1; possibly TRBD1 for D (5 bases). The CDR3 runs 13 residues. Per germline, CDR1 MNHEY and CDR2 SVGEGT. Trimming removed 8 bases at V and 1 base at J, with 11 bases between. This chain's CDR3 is CASRPGKNTEAFF. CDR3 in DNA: TGTGCCAGCCGTCCAGGGAAGAACACTGAAGCTTTCTTT.

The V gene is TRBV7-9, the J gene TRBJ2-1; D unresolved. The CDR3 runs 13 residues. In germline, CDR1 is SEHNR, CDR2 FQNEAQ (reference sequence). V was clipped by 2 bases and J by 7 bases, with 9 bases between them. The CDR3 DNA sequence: TGTGCCAGCAGCTTAAGGCAGGATAATGAGCAGTTCTTC. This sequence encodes CASSLRQDNEQFF. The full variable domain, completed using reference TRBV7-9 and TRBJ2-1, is DTGVSQNPRHKITKRGQNVTFRCDPISEHNRLYWYRQTLGQGPEFLTYFQNEAQLEKSRLLSDRFSAERPKGSFSTLEIQRTEQGDSAMYLCASSLRQDNEQFFGPGTRLTVL.

CDR3 residues: CSVEGERGPIDEQFF. In DNA, the CDR3 is TGCAGCGTTGAAGGGGAGCGGGGGCCCATTGATGAGCAGTTCTTC. The rearrangement links TRBV29-1 to TRBJ2-1, with 8 bases lining up with TRBD2. The CDR3 runs 15 residues. The ends lost 1 base at V and 8 bases at J; junction bases unmatched: 10. Germline V gives CDR1 SQVTM, CDR2 ANQGSEA.

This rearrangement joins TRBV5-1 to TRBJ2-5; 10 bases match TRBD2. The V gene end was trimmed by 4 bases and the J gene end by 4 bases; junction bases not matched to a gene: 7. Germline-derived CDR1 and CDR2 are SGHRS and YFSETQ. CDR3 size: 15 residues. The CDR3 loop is CASSPDPSGGETQYF. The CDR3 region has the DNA TGCGCCAGCAGCCCGGATCCTAGCGGGGGAGAGACCCAGTACTTC.

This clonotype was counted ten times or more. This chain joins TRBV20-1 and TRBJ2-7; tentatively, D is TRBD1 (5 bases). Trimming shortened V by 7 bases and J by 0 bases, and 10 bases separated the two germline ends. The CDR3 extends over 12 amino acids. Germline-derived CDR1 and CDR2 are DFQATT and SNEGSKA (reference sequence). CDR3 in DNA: TGCAGTGTTTTCGACAGCTCCTACGAGCAGTACTTC. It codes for CSVFDSSYEQYF.

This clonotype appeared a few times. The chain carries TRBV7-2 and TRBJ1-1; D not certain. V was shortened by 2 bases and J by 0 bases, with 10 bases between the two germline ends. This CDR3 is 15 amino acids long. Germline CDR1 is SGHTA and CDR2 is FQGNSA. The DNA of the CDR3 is TGTGCCAGCAGCTTATTACATCCCTTGAACACTGAAGCTTTCTTT. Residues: CASSLLHPLNTEAFF. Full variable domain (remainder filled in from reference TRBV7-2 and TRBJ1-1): GAGVSQSPSNKVTEKGKDVELRCDPISGHTALYWYRQSLGQGLEFLIYFQGNSAPDKSGLPSDRFSAERTGGSVSTLTIQRTQQEDSAVYLCASSLLHPLNTEAFFGQGTRLTVV.

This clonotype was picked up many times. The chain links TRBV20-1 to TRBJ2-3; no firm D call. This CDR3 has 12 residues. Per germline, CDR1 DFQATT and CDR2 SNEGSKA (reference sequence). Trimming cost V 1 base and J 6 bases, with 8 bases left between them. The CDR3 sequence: CSARAPGDTQYF. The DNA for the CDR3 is TGCAGTGCTAGAGCCCCCGGGGATACGCAGTATTTT.

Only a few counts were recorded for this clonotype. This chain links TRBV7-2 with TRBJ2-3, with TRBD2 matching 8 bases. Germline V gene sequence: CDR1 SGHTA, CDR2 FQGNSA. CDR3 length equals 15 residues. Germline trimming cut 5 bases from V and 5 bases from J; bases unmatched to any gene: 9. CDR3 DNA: TGTGCCAGCAGCCAATGGGGACTAGGGGGAGATACGCAGTATTTT. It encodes CASSQWGLGGDTQYF.

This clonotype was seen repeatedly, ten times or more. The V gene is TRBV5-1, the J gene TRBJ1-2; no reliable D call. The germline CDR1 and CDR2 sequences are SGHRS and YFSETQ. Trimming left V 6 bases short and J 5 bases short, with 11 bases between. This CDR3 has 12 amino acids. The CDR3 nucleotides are TGCGCCAGCACCGGAGATGGATATGGCTACACCTTC. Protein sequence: CASTGDGYGYTF.

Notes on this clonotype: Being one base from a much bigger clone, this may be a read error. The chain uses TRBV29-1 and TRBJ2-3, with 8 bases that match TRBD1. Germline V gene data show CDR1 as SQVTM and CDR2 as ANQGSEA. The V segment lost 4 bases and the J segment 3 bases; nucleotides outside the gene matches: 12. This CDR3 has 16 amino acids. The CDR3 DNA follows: TGCAGCGTTGTAAGAAGGGGTCGGACAGGGACAGATACGCAGTATTTT. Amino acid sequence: CSVVRRGRTGTDTQYF.